This TCR beta chain was sequenced in a study of blood T cell repertoires in COVID-19. Original analysis: It was from reference gene primer amplification that nucleated cell counts were estimated. The table came from immunoSEQ multiplex PCR; TCRdb's copy has only in-frame clones and leaves some out. The DNA was the basis for D and trimming; V, J and clone size are from that table. The profile covers approximately 200,000 clones, with 70% to 85% appearing a single time and about 6.9% taken by the ten largest. Sequenced material: peripheral blood. This receptor was identified in a human donor with acute or convalescent COVID-19. The donor label of this sample is uncertain.

CDR3: CASSTTVGTQYF. As DNA, the CDR3 is TGTGCCAGCAGTACGACAGTGGGGACCCAGTACTTC. The gene calls are TRBV6-2 or TRBV6-3 and TRBJ2-5; possibly TRBD1 for D (5 bases). The CDR3 is 12 residues long. Looked up from germline, CDR1 is MNHEY and CDR2 is SVGEGT. The V gene lost 5 bases and the J gene lost 7 bases, with 11 bases spanning the gap.